These T cell receptor beta chains were read from a single sample in a study of blood T cells in healthy people across ages. TCRdb independently ran MiXCR on the 5' RACE reads; one entry per CDR3 protein. The table has around 780,000 distinct CDR3 sequences, roughly three fifths seen once. The sequencing sample was made of blood. Receptors were obtained from a man aged 40-55 years in good health. The conserved cysteine and the conserved F or W are not part of the CDR3 here. Each record gives: J gene, D gene, V gene, clone size, CDR3 protein. The D gene is left open where the match is weak. Clone size is shown for a subset of rows, as once, few, many or a class of expanded clone.

J: TRBJ2-7
D: .
V: TRBV6-2/TRBV6-3
size: once
CDR3: ATFGALSYEQY

J: .
D: TRBD2
V: TRBV7-6
size: .
CDR3: ASSSPISGSWETQY

J: .
D: .
V: TRBV20-1
size: .
CDR3: SARVSGTSRETQY

J: TRBJ1-2
D: .
V: TRBV20-1
size: few
CDR3: SATQGMSGYT

J: TRBJ1-5
D: .
V: TRBV12-3/TRBV12-4
size: .
CDR3: ASSFPPQLNQPQH

J: TRBJ2-3
D: .
V: TRBV7-3
size: once
CDR3: ASSPPWGDTQY

J: TRBJ2-7
D: TRBD2
V: TRBV5-1
size: .
CDR3: ASSPSLTSGSSDNEQY

J: .
D: .
V: TRBV20-1
size: .
CDR3: SARLVGAREQY

J: TRBJ2-7
D: .
V: TRBV28
size: .
CDR3: ASQTTGRQY

J: TRBJ2-3
D: TRBD2
V: TRBV10-3
size: few
CDR3: AISESGLAGKEHTQY

J: TRBJ1-4
D: .
V: TRBV5-1
size: .
CDR3: ASSVRPQSGEKLF

J: TRBJ2-2
D: .
V: TRBV12-3/TRBV12-4
size: few
CDR3: ASSLLAGGELF

J: TRBJ2-1
D: TRBD2
V: TRBV20-1
size: .
CDR3: SASLIAGRGTNEQF

J: TRBJ1-5
D: .
V: TRBV20-1
size: .
CDR3: SVIRGGNSGNQPQH

J: TRBJ1-2
D: .
V: TRBV27
size: .
CDR3: ASTERANYGYT

J: TRBJ2-3
D: .
V: TRBV5-1
size: .
CDR3: ASSLARSTDTQY

J: TRBJ1-1
D: .
V: TRBV6-5
size: .
CDR3: ASRDIRNTEAF

J: TRBJ2-3
D: TRBD2
V: TRBV5-1
size: few
CDR3: ASSALAGTDTQY

J: TRBJ2-3
D: TRBD2
V: TRBV7-2
size: .
CDR3: ASSRRRGGRADTQY

J: TRBJ2-7
D: .
V: TRBV28
size: .
CDR3: ATGEIRDTSSSYEQY

J: TRBJ1-2
D: .
V: TRBV29-1
size: few
CDR3: SVEGATTPKRGYT

J: TRBJ2-7
D: .
V: TRBV6-2/TRBV6-3
size: once
CDR3: ASSTISTRDEQY

J: TRBJ2-7
D: .
V: TRBV7-2
size: .
CDR3: ASSFSLASAYEQY

J: TRBJ2-1
D: .
V: TRBV10-3
size: .
CDR3: AIGAASSSYNEQF

J: TRBJ2-1
D: TRBD2
V: TRBV7-9
size: .
CDR3: ASSWTSGRVGDEQF

J: TRBJ1-2
D: .
V: TRBV21-1
size: .
CDR3: ASSLYGYT

J: TRBJ2-3
D: TRBD1
V: TRBV6-5
size: few
CDR3: ASRLTGGGDTQY

J: TRBJ2-1
D: TRBD2
V: TRBV7-8
size: few
CDR3: ASSLGLATYNEQF

J: TRBJ1-4
D: .
V: TRBV25-1
size: .
CDR3: ASSESGFNEKLF

J: TRBJ1-1
D: .
V: TRBV30
size: .
CDR3: AGQRGFPEAF

J: TRBJ1-2
D: .
V: TRBV12-3/TRBV12-4
size: .
CDR3: ASSYTGTNYGYT

J: TRBJ2-7
D: .
V: TRBV7-8
size: .
CDR3: ASSLVGGPSYEQY

J: TRBJ2-5
D: TRBD1
V: TRBV28
size: few
CDR3: ASSLSKDRGYQETQY

J: TRBJ1-4
D: TRBD1
V: TRBV5-1
size: .
CDR3: ASSLTTGGYNEKLF

J: TRBJ1-2
D: .
V: TRBV5-1
size: .
CDR3: ASSNEGTLYGYT

J: TRBJ2-5
D: TRBD1
V: TRBV7-2
size: once
CDR3: DSSLDGTGAETQY

J: TRBJ2-7
D: TRBD1
V: TRBV29-1
size: .
CDR3: SVVWSQGPSYEQY

J: TRBJ1-4
D: .
V: TRBV2
size: .
CDR3: ASSEVPGARIGRNEKLF

J: TRBJ2-3
D: .
V: TRBV5-1
size: few
CDR3: ASSSVAELDTQY

J: TRBJ2-3
D: TRBD2
V: TRBV12-3/TRBV12-4
size: .
CDR3: ASTLAGGRTDTQY

J: TRBJ2-1
D: TRBD2
V: TRBV27
size: .
CDR3: ASSWATSGNRQF

J: TRBJ2-7
D: .
V: TRBV11-3
size: .
CDR3: ASSFQSYEQY

J: TRBJ2-3
D: .
V: TRBV12-3/TRBV12-4
size: few
CDR3: ASTSRAMVDTQY

J: TRBJ2-7
D: TRBD1
V: TRBV28
size: .
CDR3: ASSYPDRGYEQY

J: TRBJ2-3
D: .
V: TRBV20-1
size: few
CDR3: SAKPISRAGTDTQY

J: .
D: TRBD1
V: TRBV11-1
size: few
CDR3: ASSHDGTGAREQY

J: .
D: .
V: TRBV14
size: few
CDR3: ASSARGGRDYEQY

J: .
D: TRBD2
V: TRBV5-5
size: .
CDR3: ASRAGAEETQY

J: TRBJ1-2
D: .
V: TRBV20-1
size: .
CDR3: SAPDLGRNYGYT